This T cell receptor (beta chain) comes out of a study of shared clonotypes between healthy human individuals (dated by TCRdb to about 2020). Describing the broader study: The cohort comprised a couple of women and a few men aged 18 to 49 years. For each donor, CD4 naive and CD4 memory were each given three plates, CD8 naive was given two plates, and CD8 memory was given one plate. The study deeply sequenced blood TCR repertoires of about 5 healthy adults to estimate repertoire size and the extent of clonotype sharing between individuals. Different laboratories and diverse techniques were used to prepare libraries and sequence TCR repertoires, to increase sequencing depth and limit assay-specific biases. Each donor's leukapheresis produced roughly between roughly 0.85 and 10 billion PBMCs. The research as a whole found: Naive subsets generally had larger estimated clonotype richness than memory subsets did. Across a few donors, 5% to 6% of naive CD4, roughly 3.8% of naive CD8, around 2.1% of memory CD4, and 0.4% of memory CD8 clonotypes were shared. Even with the large sequencing depth, rarefaction of the sorted-subset datasets indicated that sequencing was incomplete. Sampling was restricted to blood, and TCR repertoires in tissue are likely to differ from TCR repertoires in blood. Based on pairwise subsampling, the degree of clonotype sharing among donors was expected to be affected by sequencing depth. Compared with non-shared clonotypes, the clonotypes found in all four sorted-subset donors had higher generation probabilities. The genetic and exposure-history diversity represented was limited by the small number of donors.

With regard to this clone: Its antigen has not been determined. The record has no base qualities; no much larger clone is one base away.

TCR CDR3 regions were amplified from genomic DNA by multiplex PCR using the deep immunoSEQ assay. For each cell subset, the extracted genomic DNA was distributed evenly across all wells of several immunoSEQ 96-well plates, and each plate served as one replicate. For sorted subsets, roughly 190 ng of genomic DNA, equivalent to roughly 33,000 T cell genomes, went into each replicate PCR. Purified libraries were measured with a Qubit 3.0 fluorometer, size-checked on a Bioanalyzer 2100, and measured again with the KAPA Library Quantification kit. Each immunoSEQ 96-well plate was sequenced on its own single-read 150-cycle Illumina NextSeq 550 flow cell. Turning to the authors' computational methods: The immunoSEQ output contained only junctional sequences without quality scores, so filtering could not match that applied to full-length reads. To assign V/J genes and CDR3, sequences were annotated using PyIR, a Python wrapper for IgBLAST v1.9, with IMGT germline references. Any read was removed if the V/J assignment was weak (E-value above 1e-6), the CDR3 was missing, or the read contained stop codons, out-of-frame junctions, or ambiguous translated residues. A V3J clonotype was defined by an identical inferred V gene, J gene, and CDR3 amino acid sequence. To compute the percentage overlap between repertoires, the number of shared unique clonotypes was divided by the size of the smaller repertoire. RTK rarefaction, the Chao1 estimator, and Recon v2.1 estimates of unobserved clonotypes were used to assess repertoire richness. Generation probabilities for all TCRbeta clonotypes obtained by the gDNA method from a handful of donors were computed using OLGA. TCRdb obtained this table from immuneACCESS and retained in-frame rearrangements with V and J assigned. These tables miss some clones; where compared with another copy, unresolved V genes account for less than half of the shortfall, and the remainder is unexplained. The DNA was the basis for D and trimming; V, J and clone size are from that table. Recorded for this sample are almost 700,000 clones; about 91% of them occurred a single time. The ten biggest clones cover 20% to 25% of the sample.

The CDR3 runs 21 residues from the cysteine to the phenylalanine. Kept here is only the CDR3 DNA, which spans 63 bases and is read in frame from base 1. CD8 naive samples were obtained by positive selection for CCR7 among CD45RO-negative cells, yielding a CD45RA+CCR7+ population from which TemRA cells were excluded. Donors were healthy HIV-negative adults with no recently reported acute infections or vaccinations. Only Caucasian adults living in Nashville, Tennessee, USA were represented among the donors. Blood was collected by leukapheresis, and PBMCs were isolated by Ficoll-Histopaque density gradient centrifugation and then cryopreserved in liquid nitrogen vapor phase. Analytical flow cytometry was used to check the purity and quantity of every magnetically sorted T cell population. Genomic DNA was isolated from each sorted fraction and quantified by UV absorbance on a Nanodrop 2000c.

The source material was naive CD8+ T cells sorted from blood. The cell subset or site label, read with the paper, signifies: CD45RA+CCR7+. The clonotype was recovered from a man in his thirties or forties in good health. The chain is encoded by TRBV21-1 joined to TRBJ2-2; TRBD2, the table's D call, lacks a check against the DNA. TRBV21-1 constitutes a pseudogene. CDR3 region: CASSKEGGARRVCARTGELFF. The bases read TGTGCCAGCAGCAAAGAGGGGGGGGCGCGAAGGGTATGCGCCCGCACCGGGGAGCTGTTTTTT.